The 29 T cell receptor beta chains below were found in one sample sequenced in a study of tumor-infiltrating lymphocytes in oesophageal squamous cell carcinoma. One entry per CDR3 protein, called by TCRdb with MiXCR from the PCR reads. The table records about 14,000 distinct CDR3 sequences, 40% to 50% of them present only once. The sequenced sample consisted of blood. These receptors were collected from a male donor with esophageal squamous cell carcinoma.

This sequence joins TRBV7-8 and TRBJ1-1, with D perhaps TRBD1 (5 bases). Germline CDR1 is SGHVS and CDR2 is FQNEAQ. Trimming stripped 4 bases from V and 7 bases from J, with 16 bases between. This CDR3 region has 14 residues. The CDR3: CASSSTTGANEAFF. In nucleotides, the CDR3 is TGTGCCAGCAGCTCGACGACCGGGGCGAATGAAGCTTTCTTT.

This clonotype is medium-sized in the sample. Here the CDR3 reads CASSIRQGGATNEKLFF. CDR3 coding DNA: TGTGCCAGCAGCATTAGACAGGGGGGAGCAACTAATGAAAAACTGTTTTTT. V usage is TRBV7-9 and J usage is TRBJ1-4, with 9 positions matching TRBD1. The V gene's germline CDR1 is SEHNR and CDR2 FQNEAQ (reference sequence). This CDR3 region has 17 residues. Germline trimming cut 5 bases from V and 0 bases from J; bases unmatched to any gene: 7.

A word on this clonotype: Here the CDR3 omits its conserved ending phenylalanine or tryptophan, so a read error is the likely source. The DNA is omitted, as the CDR3 cannot be located on it reliably, and the CDR3 follows TCRdb's listing. The genes are TRBV7-6 and TRBJ2-5; whether TRBD1, the table's D call, matches the DNA was not checked. The CDR3 has 17 amino acids, counting both end residues. CDR1 and CDR2 (germline): SGHVS, FNYEAQ. CDR3 amino acids: CASSLAGREMNEQFFGS.

In its sample, this clonotype was seen many times. The J gene is TRBJ1-1, the V gene TRBV7-6, with TRBD1 identical over 9 bases. There are 14 residues in the CDR3. Germline loops: CDR1 SGHVS, CDR2 FNYEAQ. CDR3: CAVQGAAKDTEAFF. The CDR3 nucleotides are TGTGCTGTACAGGGGGCAGCGAAGGACACTGAAGCTTTCTTT. Drawing the rest from reference TRBV7-6 and TRBJ1-1, the complete variable domain is GAGVSQSPRYKVTKRGQDVALRCDPISGHVSLYWYRQALGQGPEFLTYFNYEAQQDKSGLPNDRFSAERPEGSISTLTIQRTEQRDSAMYRCAVQGAAKDTEAFFGQGTRLTVV.

This clonotype is judged medium-sized (0.01 to 0.1%). The J gene is TRBJ2-7, the V gene TRBV28; maybe TRBD2 (5 bases). CDR3 size: 10 residues. Per germline, CDR1 MDHEN and CDR2 SYDVKM. V lost 9 bases, J lost 7 bases, and 10 bases lay in between. The CDR3 loop reads CARMGGEQYF. CDR3 coding DNA: TGTGCCAGGATGGGCGGGGAGCAGTACTTC. Combining the CDR3 with reference TRBV28 and TRBJ2-7 gives the whole variable domain DVKVTQSSRYLVKRTGEKVFLECVQDMDHENMFWYRQDPGLGLRLIYFSYDVKMKEKGDIPEGYSVSREKKERFSLILESASTNQTSMYLCARMGGEQYFGPGTRLTVT.

Turning to this clonotype: This is likely a read error, given that the CDR3 carries no conserved phenylalanine or tryptophan at its end. No DNA is shown, since the ends of the CDR3 on it are uncertain; the CDR3 is the one TCRdb lists. This chain joins TRBV5-1 and TRBJ2-5; the tabulated D call, TRBD2, remains unverified against the DNA. CDR1 is SGHRS and CDR2 is YFSETQ in the germline V gene. From its first to its last residue, the CDR3 has 17 amino acids. The chain's CDR3 is CASSLARGGGSPLHFGN.

This clonotype was seen a few times. V usage is TRBV28 and J usage is TRBJ2-7, with D unclear. The CDR3 length is 13 residues. V gave up 4 bases and J gave up 3 bases, with 10 bases separating them. CDR1 and CDR2 from the germline V gene are MDHEN and SYDVKM. The CDR3 nucleotides read TGTGCCAGCAGTTATGCACTCCACTACGAGCAGTACTTC. Its translation is CASSYALHYEQYF.

Worth noting for this clonotype: One junction end disagrees with the germline gene, perhaps due to a read error. The rearrangement uses TRBV6-2 or TRBV6-3 and TRBJ1-6, with 12 bases that match TRBD1. CDR1 is MNHEY, CDR2 SVGEGT, per germline. The CDR3 has 15 amino acids. CDR3 protein: CASSPPGQGAFEQYF. The CDR3 coding sequence is TGTGCCAGCAGTCCCCCGGGACAGGGGGCTTTCGAGCAGTACTTT.

At least ten counts were recorded for this clonotype. J is TRBJ2-1 and V is TRBV5-1; 7 nucleotides match TRBD1. J was trimmed by 5 bases and V by 1 base; bases with no gene match: 6. Germline V CDR1 and CDR2: SGHRS, YFSETQ. This CDR3 comprises 15 residues. For the CDR3, the DNA is TGCGCCAGCAGCTTGACGACAGGGATCGACAATGAGCAGTTCTTC. Translation gives CASSLTTGIDNEQFF.

As regards this clonotype: Relative to the germline gene, one junction end is altered; a read error may explain this. The J gene is TRBJ2-1, the V gene TRBV7-3; D remains unclear. CDR1 is SGHTA and CDR2 is FQGTGA in the germline V gene. CDR3 size: 16 residues. The CDR3, as DNA: TGTGCCAGCAGCTTAAGCGCAGGCGAGAGTAATTCACCCCTCCACTTC. This encodes CASSLSAGESNSPLHF.

This clonotype has more than one count but fewer than ten. The chain employs TRBV6-2 or TRBV6-3 and TRBJ2-3; the D is unclear. Deletions cut 7 bases from V and 7 bases from J, with 12 bases between. CDR1 and CDR2 (germline): MNHEY, SVGEGT. The length of the CDR3 is 12 residues. This CDR3 is CASKLGSNTQYF. The CDR3 DNA sequence: TGTGCCAGCAAGCTGGGCTCGAATACGCAGTATTTT.

DNA of the CDR3: TGTGCCAGCAGCTTAATTCCAGCCTACAATGAGCAGTTCTTC. It codes for CASSLIPAYNEQFF. The gene calls are TRBV7-2 and TRBJ2-1; no clear D. The CDR3 is 14 residues long. The germline V gene encodes CDR1 SGHTA and CDR2 FQGNSA. The ends were cut back, 2 bases at V and 2 bases at J, with 7 bases in the middle.

This clonotype is termed medium-sized. The chain recombines TRBV4-3 with TRBJ1-2; perhaps TRBD1 as D (5 bases). This CDR3 has 15 residues. Germline V gene data show CDR1 as LGHNA and CDR2 as YSLEER. V was trimmed by 3 bases and J by 3 bases, leaving 14 bases between them. The CDR3 DNA sequence: TGCGCCAGCAGCCAGTTACCGGGACGGGACTATGGCTACACCTTC. This translates into CASSQLPGRDYGYTF.

The count of this clonotype is one. The V call is TRBV7-9, the J call TRBJ2-7, with TRBD2 matching 7 bases. The end of the DNA is better explained by TRBJ2-1, so the J call may be wrong. Germline V gives CDR1 SEHNR, CDR2 FQNEAQ (reference sequence). The CDR3 extends over 17 amino acids. CDR3 coding DNA: TGTGCCAGCAGCTCAACTCAACCGGGACTACCAAACAATGAGCAGTTCTTC. It encodes CASSSTQPGLPNNEQFF.

Of note for this clonotype: One end of the junction varies from germline; a read error may be responsible. The CDR3 bases are TGTGCCAGCAGGCCAGGGTTGGATTCCTACGAGAAGTACTTT. It encodes CASRPGLDSYEKYF. The genes are TRBV12-3 or TRBV12-4 and TRBJ1-6; D is perhaps TRBD1 (5 bases). The CDR3 has 14 residues.

The chain couples TRBV12-3 or TRBV12-4 to TRBJ2-3; 12 bases fit TRBD2. The DNA end is a closer match to TRBJ2-7, so the J assignment may be wrong. The CDR3 contains 14 residues. The CDR3 sequence is CASSWTSGNNEQYF. The CDR3 nucleotides are TGTGCCAGCAGCTGGACTAGCGGGAACAATGAGCAGTACTTC.

This clonotype occurred many times. The chain employs TRBV5-6 and TRBJ1-3, with D unclear. Per the germline V gene, CDR1 is SGHDT and CDR2 is YYEEEE. The CDR3 is 12 residues long. The germline V and J ends were trimmed by 2 bases and 0 bases, with 0 bases remaining between them. The CDR3 coding sequence is TGTGCCAGCAGCTTCTCTGGAAACACCATATATTTT. It specifies CASSFSGNTIYF.

By its share, this clonotype is medium-sized. The chain links TRBV7-9 to TRBJ2-2; D is ambiguous. V lost 1 base and J 6 bases, leaving 6 bases between the germline ends. The CDR3 is 13 residues long. Germline V gene data show CDR1 as SEHNR and CDR2 as FQNEAQ (reference sequence). In DNA, the CDR3 is TGTGCCAGCAGCTTAGATAGTGCCGGGGAGCTGTTTTTT. Residues: CASSLDSAGELFF.

By share of the sample, this clonotype is medium-sized. CDR3 sequence: CASSFARGAQETQYF. CDR3 DNA: TGTGCCAGCAGCTTTGCGAGGGGGGCCCAAGAGACCCAGTACTTC. The rearrangement joins TRBV5-8 to TRBJ2-5; D tentatively reads TRBD1 or TRBD2 (6 bases each). Trimming stripped 2 bases from V and 1 base from J, with 12 bases between. The CDR3 has 15 residues. CDR1 SGHTS and CDR2 YDEGEE come from the germline V gene. Drawing the rest from reference TRBV5-8 and TRBJ2-5, the complete variable domain is EAGVTQSPTHLIKTRGQQATLRCSPISGHTSVYWYQQALGLGLQFLLWYDEGEERNRGNFPPRFSGRQFPNYSSELNVNALELEDSALYLCASSFARGAQETQYFGPGTRLLVL.

V usage is TRBV7-2 and J usage is TRBJ1-5; D ambiguous. The germline gives CDR1 SGHTA, CDR2 FQGNSA. Deletions cut 5 bases from V and 7 bases from J, with 18 bases between. This CDR3 region has 15 residues. CDR3 bases: TGTGCCAGCAGCCCACTGACCGGACCCGGACAGCCCCAGCATTTT. Translated: CASSPLTGPGQPQHF.

J is TRBJ1-2 and V is TRBV28, with 8 bases lining up with TRBD1. The V gene end was trimmed by 4 bases and the J gene end by 8 bases; junction bases not matched to a gene: 12. In germline, CDR1 is MDHEN, CDR2 SYDVKM. The CDR3 is 15 residues long. In nucleotides, the CDR3 is TGTGCCAGCAGTTCCTCCGGGACAGGCGTCAGGGGCTACACCTTC. It specifies CASSSSGTGVRGYTF.

The chain carries TRBV7-2 and TRBJ2-7; D ambiguous. TRBJ2-5 explains the end of the DNA better; the J call may be wrong. CDR1 is SGHTA and CDR2 is FQGNSA in the germline V gene. The CDR3 covers 14 residues. CDR3 nucleotides: TGTGCCAGCAGCTTTGCGGCCAACCAAGAGACCCAGTACTTC. This gives the protein CASSFAANQETQYF.

There are many counts of this clonotype. The chain uses TRBV19 and TRBJ1-4, with unresolved D. The CDR3 spans 14 residues. Germline V gene data show CDR1 as LNHDA and CDR2 as SQIVND (reference sequence). V gave up 6 bases and J gave up 5 bases, with 13 bases separating them. The CDR3 DNA reads as TGTGCCAGTAGCGTATTGTTTGGAAATGAAAAACTGTTTTTT. Amino acid sequence: CASSVLFGNEKLFF. Looking up the rest from reference TRBV19 and TRBJ1-4 gives the full variable domain: DGGITQSPKYLFRKEGQNVTLSCEQNLNHDAMYWYRQDPGQGLRLIYYSQIVNDFQKGDIAEGYSVSREKKESFPLTVTSAQKNPTAFYLCASSVLFGNEKLFFGSGTQLSVL.

This clonotype was counted a few times. The chain uses TRBV7-6 and TRBJ2-1; a weak D match, TRBD1 (5 bases). Trimming removed 1 base from V and 5 bases from J, with 12 bases in between. Germline CDR1 reads SGHVS; CDR2 reads FNYEAQ. The CDR3 is 15 residues long. In DNA, the CDR3 is TGTGCCAGCAGCTTAGGGGGCTTGGTCAACAATGAGCAGTTCTTC. Translation: CASSLGGLVNNEQFF.

By frequency in the sample, this clonotype is medium-sized (0.01 to 0.1%). The genes are TRBV7-9 and TRBJ2-1; 9 bases match TRBD2. The CDR3 covers 14 residues. Germline V CDR1 and CDR2: SEHNR, FQNEAQ (reference sequence). After removal of 1 base from V and 9 bases from J, the junction contained 4 bases not matched to a gene. CDR3 sequence: CASSLEWREGEQFF. DNA for the CDR3: TGTGCCAGCAGCTTAGAGTGGCGGGAGGGTGAGCAGTTCTTC.

This clonotype was found a few times. CDR3 residues: CASTGRPSSYEQYF. The DNA of the CDR3 is TGTGCCAGCACGGGACGGCCGAGCTCCTACGAGCAGTACTTC. The V call is TRBV7-9, the J call TRBJ2-7; D tentatively reads TRBD1 or TRBD2 (5 bases each). V was shortened by 7 bases and J by 0 bases, with 13 bases between the two germline ends. CDR1 and CDR2 (germline): SEHNR, FQNEAQ (reference sequence). The CDR3 totals 14 residues.

This chain connects TRBV10-3 to TRBJ2-1; TRBD2 might be the D (6 bases). The V end was cut by 4 bases, the J end by 0 bases, with 16 bases between. The CDR3 runs 17 residues. Germline values: CDR1 ENHRY, CDR2 SYGVKD. In DNA form, the CDR3 reads TGTGCCATCAGTGGTACTCTAGCGCCGAGCTCCTACAATGAGCAGTTCTTC. Translated, it gives CAISGTLAPSSYNEQFF.

With regard to this clonotype: The junction departs from the called germline gene at one end, perhaps through a read error. As DNA, the CDR3 is TGTGCCAGCAGCGCCCGACAGGGGGGCTCCTATAATTCACCCCTCCACTTC. It specifies CASSARQGGSYNSPLHF. V is TRBV7-6 and J is TRBJ2-7; 9 bases are shared with TRBD1. The germline gives CDR1 SGHVS, CDR2 FNYEAQ. This CDR3 spans 17 amino acids.

This clonotype showed up just a few times. The gene calls are TRBV27 and TRBJ2-3, with unresolved D. This CDR3 has 11 residues. The germline gives CDR1 MNHEY, CDR2 SMNVEV (reference sequence). V gave up 5 bases and J gave up 2 bases, with 2 bases separating them. The CDR3 spells CASSTTDTQYF. CDR3 sequence (DNA): TGTGCCAGCAGTACCACAGATACGCAGTATTTT.